This passage covers 27 T cell receptor beta chains from one sample sequenced in a study of T cell clones after liver transplantation. Sequencing used immunoSEQ multiplex PCR; TCRdb keeps in-frame clones, though not all of them. Of 75,000 to 95,000 clones listed, over 65% were seen once; the top ten hold 2.8%. The material sequenced was CD4+ T cells from blood, taken at the 22-month timepoint. The receptors derive from a human patient who received a liver transplant. Some T cells may arise from the graft donor.

This chain joins TRBV5-1 and TRBJ2-2; D is possibly TRBD1 (6 bases). V lost 4 bases and J 4 bases, leaving 17 bases between the germline ends. The length of the CDR3 is 16 residues. Germline V gene data show CDR1 as SGHRS and CDR2 as YFSETQ. CDR3 loop: CASSPNDRSGTGELFF. The CDR3 coding sequence is TGCGCCAGCAGCCCGAACGACAGGTCAGGCACCGGGGAGCTGTTTTTT.

The rearrangement joins TRBV18 to TRBJ1-5, with 8 bases aligning to TRBD1. The ends lost 2 bases at V and 6 bases at J; junction bases unmatched: 6. The length of the CDR3 is 15 residues. Germline V gene sequence: CDR1 KGHSH, CDR2 LQKENI. The CDR3, as DNA: TGTGCCAGCTCACCAATCCAGGGGGCCGTTCAGCCCCAGCATTTT. It specifies CASSPIQGAVQPQHF.

This rearrangement joins TRBV9 to TRBJ1-6; D gene unclear. The CDR3 covers 18 residues. The germline V gene has CDR1 SGDLS and CDR2 YYNGEE. V shed 0 bases and J shed 4 bases, with 17 bases lying between them. The CDR3 region has the DNA TGTGCCAGCAGCGTAGCTTTTGAGGGTCCACCTTATAATTCACCCCTCCACTTT. Translating it yields CASSVAFEGPPYNSPLHF.

The rearrangement joins TRBV7-3 to TRBJ2-3; tentative D call: TRBD1 (6 bases). V lost 5 bases and J 5 bases, leaving 11 bases between the germline ends. The CDR3 loop spans 13 amino acids. The germline CDR1 and CDR2 sequences are SGHTA and FQGTGA. The CDR3 loop is CASSPPRGDTQYF. The DNA of the CDR3 is TGTGCCAGCAGCCCCCCCAGGGGAGATACGCAGTATTTT.

The V call is TRBV5-4, the J call TRBJ2-7; the D gene is possibly TRBD2 (5 bases). The CDR3 sequence is 14 residues long. Germline CDR1 and CDR2: SGHNT and YYREEE (reference sequence). V lost 0 bases to trimming and J lost 2 bases, with 9 bases between them. CDR3 protein: CASSLAGIAYEQYF. The CDR3 coding sequence is TGTGCCAGCAGCTTGGCCGGGATAGCCTACGAGCAGTACTTC.

The V and J genes are TRBV29-1 and TRBJ2-5, with a possible D match to TRBD2 (5 bases). The CDR3 totals 14 residues. The germline V gene has CDR1 SQVTM and CDR2 ANQGSEA. With 6 bases removed from V and 4 bases from J, the gap between germline ends came to 18 bases. In DNA form, the CDR3 reads TGCAGCGTGCTCCGGGATCCTAATTTAGAGACCCAGTACTTC. Protein sequence: CSVLRDPNLETQYF.

The chain couples TRBV7-2 to TRBJ2-5; D not resolved. Trimming shortened V by 5 bases and J by 6 bases, and 19 bases separated the two germline ends. The CDR3 is made up of 15 amino acids. CDR1 SGHTA and CDR2 FQGNSA come from the germline V gene. The CDR3 loop reads CASSPTLSGDKTQYF. CDR3 coding DNA: TGTGCCAGCAGCCCTACTCTTTCCGGCGACAAGACCCAGTACTTC.

This sequence joins TRBV5-5 and TRBJ2-3; 9 bases map to TRBD2. This CDR3 contains 16 residues. Per the germline V gene, CDR1 is SGHKS and CDR2 is YYEKEE (reference sequence). Losses at the gene ends were 5 bases for V and 4 bases for J; bases not matched to a gene: 11. CDR3 amino acids: CASSLHGGRASDTQYF. DNA for the CDR3: TGTGCCAGCAGTCTGCATGGCGGGAGGGCCTCAGATACGCAGTATTTT. The full variable domain, rest sourced from reference TRBV5-5 and TRBJ2-3, is DAGVTQSPTHLIKTRGQQVTLRCSPISGHKSVSWYQQVLGQGPQFIFQYYEKEERGRGNFPDRFSARQFPNYSSELNVNALLLGDSALYLCASSLHGGRASDTQYFGPGTRLTVL.

CDR3 amino acids: CASSLGQNTEAFF. The CDR3 DNA reads TGTGCCAGCAGTCTGGGACAGAACACTGAAGCTTTCTTT. The rearrangement links TRBV28 to TRBJ1-1; D might be TRBD1 (6 bases). V was trimmed by 5 bases and J by 1 base, leaving 8 bases between them. Germline V gene sequence: CDR1 MDHEN, CDR2 SYDVKM. This CDR3 has 13 amino acids.

The chain carries TRBV4-3 and TRBJ1-1; D gene ambiguous. The germline V gene encodes CDR1 LGHNA and CDR2 YSLEER. There are 13 residues in the CDR3. V was pared by 3 bases and J by 0 bases, with 5 bases between. The CDR3 spells CASSQEMNTEAFF. CDR3 nucleotides: TGCGCCAGCAGCCAGGAAATGAACACTGAAGCTTTCTTT.

This clone has just one count. The genes are TRBV4-3 and TRBJ2-1, with 9 bases identical to TRBD2. V shed 0 bases and J 1 base; nucleotides not matched to a gene: 10. The V gene's germline CDR1 is LGHNA and CDR2 YSLEER. The CDR3 has 19 amino acids. The chain's CDR3 is CASSQEGELAGLSYNEQFF. In DNA form, the CDR3 reads TGCGCCAGCAGCCAAGAGGGCGAGCTAGCGGGGCTTTCCTACAATGAGCAGTTCTTC.

This chain connects TRBV6-6 to TRBJ2-2, with D hard to call. V was shortened by 2 bases and J by 0 bases, with 10 bases between the two germline ends. Germline V gene data show CDR1 as MNHNY and CDR2 as SVGAGI (reference sequence). The CDR3 sequence is 16 residues long. The CDR3 nucleotides read TGTGCCAGCAGTTACAATAATCTCGCGAACACCGGGGAGCTGTTTTTT. Translation gives CASSYNNLANTGELFF.

The genes are TRBV5-4 and TRBJ2-1, with 7 bases fitting TRBD2. The germline V gene encodes CDR1 SGHNT and CDR2 YYREEE (reference sequence). V was clipped by 3 bases and J by 3 bases; unmatched bases: 9. The CDR3 length is 16 residues. The CDR3 region has the DNA TGTGCCAGCAGCTCGTATGGGGAGGGCCGCTACAATGAGCAGTTCTTC. It translates to CASSSYGEGRYNEQFF.

This clone has a handful of counts. The chain is built from TRBV4-1 and TRBJ1-5, with 7 positions matching TRBD1. The germline gives CDR1 MGHRA, CDR2 YSYEKL. V gave up 4 bases and J gave up 5 bases; unmatched junction bases: 8. CDR3 length equals 15 residues. This CDR3 is CASSPGQDLYQPQHF. As DNA, the CDR3 is TGCGCCAGCAGCCCTGGACAGGACCTCTATCAGCCCCAGCATTTT.

The chain couples TRBV15 to TRBJ1-2; the D is unclear. CDR1 and CDR2 from the germline V gene are LNHNV and YYDKDF (reference sequence). Between the trimmed V and J ends, which lost 0 bases and 6 bases, there was a span of 8 bases. The CDR3 loop spans 13 amino acids. The CDR3 nucleotides are TGTGCCACCAGCAGAGATGTAGTGGATGGCTACACCTTC. Encoded protein: CATSRDVVDGYTF.

The chain is built from TRBV20-1 and TRBJ1-5; D not certain. The CDR3 consists of 11 residues. Germline values: CDR1 DFQATT, CDR2 SNEGSKA (reference sequence). V was shortened by 4 bases and J by 11 bases, with 12 bases between the two germline ends. CDR3 sequence: CSAKVRGAQHF. CDR3 DNA: TGCAGTGCTAAAGTCCGCGGGGCCCAGCATTTT.

This rearrangement joins TRBV5-4 to TRBJ2-1; TRBD2 aligns across 7 bases. V was pared by 0 bases and J by 4 bases, with 7 bases of the junction left unmatched. The CDR3 totals 16 residues. Germline CDR1 is SGHNT and CDR2 is YYREEE (reference sequence). The CDR3 DNA is TGTGCCAGCAGCTTGGTTGAGGGGAGGGAGTACAATGAGCAGTTCTTC. This encodes CASSLVEGREYNEQFF.

V gene TRBV2 combines with J gene TRBJ2-3, with 13 bases fitting TRBD2. This CDR3 is 22 amino acids long. V trimming: 6 bases; J trimming: 2 bases; junction bases outside the gene matches: 23. Germline values: CDR1 SNHLY, CDR2 FYNNEI. As DNA, the CDR3 is TGTGCCAGCAGACCATCCAGAACCCCCGGGACTAGCGGGACGGGGGTCACAGATACGCAGTATTTT. Residues: CASRPSRTPGTSGTGVTDTQYF.

The CDR3 DNA reads as TGCGCCAGCAGCTTAGACAGACCGAGGACCGGGGAGCTGTTTTTT. The encoded protein is CASSLDRPRTGELFF. This chain uses TRBV5-1 with TRBJ2-2; D might be TRBD1 (5 bases). The CDR3 covers 15 residues. V shed 2 bases and J shed 5 bases, with 13 bases lying between them. Germline V gene data show CDR1 as SGHRS and CDR2 as YFSETQ.

The CDR3 DNA follows: TGTGCCAGCAGTCAATTGCAGGGGAACTCTGGAAACACCATATATTTT. Protein sequence: CASSQLQGNSGNTIYF. The chain joins TRBV28 to TRBJ1-3; the D gene is possibly TRBD1 (6 bases). The CDR3 runs to 16 residues. V gave up 5 bases and J gave up 0 bases, with 14 bases separating them. From germline, CDR1 is MDHEN and CDR2 SYDVKM.

J is TRBJ2-1 and V is TRBV28; D is ambiguous. Germline V gives CDR1 MDHEN, CDR2 SYDVKM. The germline V and J ends were trimmed by 7 bases and 9 bases, with 10 bases remaining between them. This CDR3 has 11 amino acids. The DNA for the CDR3 is TGTGCCAGCACCCGCCGCTTTGAGCAGTTCTTC. It yields the protein CASTRRFEQFF.

The chain combines TRBV30 with TRBJ2-7; D remains unclear. The CDR3 is 12 residues long. The V gene lost 1 base and the J gene lost 2 bases, with 6 bases spanning the gap. Germline lookup yields CDR1 GTSNPN and CDR2 SVGIG (reference sequence). CDR3 sequence (DNA): TGTGCCTGGAGTGCCTCTACCTACGAGCAGTACTTC. Its translation: CAWSASTYEQYF.

The rearrangement uses TRBV7-2 and TRBJ2-2; 11 bases are shared with TRBD2. The CDR3 runs to 16 residues. V was clipped by 4 bases and J by 7 bases; unmatched bases: 8. CDR1 is SGHTA and CDR2 is FQGNSA in the germline V gene. The CDR3 bases are TGTGCCAGCAGCTCTAGCGGGGGGACGGAAAGCGGGGAGCTGTTTTTT. It is translated as CASSSSGGTESGELFF. Complete variable domain (other parts from reference TRBV7-2 and TRBJ2-2): GAGVSQSPSNKVTEKGKDVELRCDPISGHTALYWYRQSLGQGLEFLIYFQGNSAPDKSGLPSDRFSAERTGGSVSTLTIQRTQQEDSAVYLCASSSSGGTESGELFFGEGSRLTVL.

Only a few counts were recorded for this clone. The chain couples TRBV6-1 to TRBJ2-5; 10 bases fit TRBD2. Looked up from germline, CDR1 is MNHNS and CDR2 is SASEGT. This CDR3 is built from 14 residues. Trimming cost V 2 bases and J 7 bases; bases outside gene matches: 4. CDR3: CASSELAGVWTQYF. The CDR3 DNA reads TGTGCCAGCAGTGAACTAGCGGGGGTGTGGACCCAGTACTTC.

The chain joins TRBV5-6 to TRBJ2-4, with TRBD2 identical over 7 bases. Germline lookup yields CDR1 SGHDT and CDR2 YYEEEE. The CDR3 is 16 amino acids. Trimming removed 4 bases from V and 0 bases from J; junction bases left unmatched: 7. The CDR3 loop is CASSQKRDLAKNIQYF. As DNA, the CDR3 is TGTGCCAGCAGCCAAAAGCGGGATTTAGCCAAAAACATTCAGTACTTC.

This sequence joins TRBV6-5 and TRBJ2-3; D not resolved. Germline CDR1 is MNHEY and CDR2 is SVGAGI. Trimming left V 5 bases short and J 2 bases short, with 5 bases between. The CDR3 spans 12 residues. The CDR3: CASSPDTDTQYF. CDR3 DNA: TGTGCCAGCAGTCCTGACACAGATACGCAGTATTTT.

The chain has TRBV2 and TRBJ2-1, with 9 bases that match TRBD1. V lost 6 bases, J lost 8 bases, and 2 bases stayed unmatched. Germline V gene data show CDR1 as SNHLY and CDR2 as FYNNEI. The CDR3 length is 12 residues. The CDR3 DNA follows: TGTGCCAGCAGGAGGACAGGGGATGAGCAGTTCTTC. Its protein product is CASRRTGDEQFF.